Listed below are T cell receptor beta chains from one sample, sequenced in a study of shared clonotypes between healthy human individuals. Some clones are missing from TCRdb's copy, which holds only in-frame ones; the method was immunoSEQ multiplex PCR. The sample lists around 510,000 clones; about 96% were seen once. The sequencing sample was made of naive CD4+ T cells sorted from blood. The source of these receptors is a woman aged 25-40 years in good health. CDR3s include the opening cysteine and the closing phenylalanine or tryptophan. Expanded clones get a size class; other rows say once, few or many, or leave the size out.

v_gene	j_gene	abundance	CDR3aa
TRBV28	TRBJ2-7	once	CASSLPRQGLYEQYF
TRBV27	TRBJ1-5	.	CASSLPTGTGGSQPQHF
TRBV4-2	TRBJ2-5	.	CASSQDPLWEGETQYF
TRBV7-9	TRBJ1-1	.	CASSVERTGGENTEAFF
TRBV29-1	TRBJ1-6	.	CSPTPSYNSPLHF
TRBV11-2	TRBJ1-1	.	CASSFVQGVGNTEAFF
TRBV5-4	TRBJ1-1	few	CASSADTGAGGAFF
TRBV18	TRBJ2-7	.	CASSRGPFEQYF
TRBV6-1	TRBJ2-7	.	CASKQGSNFNEQYF
TRBV11-2	TRBJ2-7	.	CASSLMGDYEQYF
TRBV7-8	TRBJ2-5	.	CASSFPGQGAGEQYF
TRBV6-5	TRBJ2-1	.	CASRPTRGGNEQFF
TRBV28	TRBJ2-2	.	CASSLPVGLITGELFF
TRBV29-1	TRBJ2-5	.	CSVERTADGTQYF
TRBV28	TRBJ1-5	.	CASSPWDRLSNQPQHF
TRBV18	TRBJ1-2	.	CASSPTDRDYGYTF
TRBV21-1	TRBJ1-4	.	CASSQDTRGTSEKLFF
TRBV6-1	TRBJ2-7	.	CASRVGLAGPYEQYF
TRBV5-6	TRBJ1-5	.	CASSSRTGINPSNQPQHF
TRBV7-9	TRBJ1-4	.	CASSRGPNEKLFF
TRBV7-9	TRBJ1-1	.	CASSPRRENTEAFF
TRBV6-1	TRBJ1-3	.	CASSEVPPYSGNTIYF
TRBV10-3	TRBJ1-6	.	CAISPDRADRNSPLHF
TRBV5-1	TRBJ2-1	once	CASSLRQGAIIHEQFF
TRBV27	TRBJ2-7	few	CASSTPLAAFHEQYF
TRBV28	TRBJ2-5	.	CASSLLGGAQETQYF
TRBV18	TRBJ2-7	.	CASSPQTPTYEQYF